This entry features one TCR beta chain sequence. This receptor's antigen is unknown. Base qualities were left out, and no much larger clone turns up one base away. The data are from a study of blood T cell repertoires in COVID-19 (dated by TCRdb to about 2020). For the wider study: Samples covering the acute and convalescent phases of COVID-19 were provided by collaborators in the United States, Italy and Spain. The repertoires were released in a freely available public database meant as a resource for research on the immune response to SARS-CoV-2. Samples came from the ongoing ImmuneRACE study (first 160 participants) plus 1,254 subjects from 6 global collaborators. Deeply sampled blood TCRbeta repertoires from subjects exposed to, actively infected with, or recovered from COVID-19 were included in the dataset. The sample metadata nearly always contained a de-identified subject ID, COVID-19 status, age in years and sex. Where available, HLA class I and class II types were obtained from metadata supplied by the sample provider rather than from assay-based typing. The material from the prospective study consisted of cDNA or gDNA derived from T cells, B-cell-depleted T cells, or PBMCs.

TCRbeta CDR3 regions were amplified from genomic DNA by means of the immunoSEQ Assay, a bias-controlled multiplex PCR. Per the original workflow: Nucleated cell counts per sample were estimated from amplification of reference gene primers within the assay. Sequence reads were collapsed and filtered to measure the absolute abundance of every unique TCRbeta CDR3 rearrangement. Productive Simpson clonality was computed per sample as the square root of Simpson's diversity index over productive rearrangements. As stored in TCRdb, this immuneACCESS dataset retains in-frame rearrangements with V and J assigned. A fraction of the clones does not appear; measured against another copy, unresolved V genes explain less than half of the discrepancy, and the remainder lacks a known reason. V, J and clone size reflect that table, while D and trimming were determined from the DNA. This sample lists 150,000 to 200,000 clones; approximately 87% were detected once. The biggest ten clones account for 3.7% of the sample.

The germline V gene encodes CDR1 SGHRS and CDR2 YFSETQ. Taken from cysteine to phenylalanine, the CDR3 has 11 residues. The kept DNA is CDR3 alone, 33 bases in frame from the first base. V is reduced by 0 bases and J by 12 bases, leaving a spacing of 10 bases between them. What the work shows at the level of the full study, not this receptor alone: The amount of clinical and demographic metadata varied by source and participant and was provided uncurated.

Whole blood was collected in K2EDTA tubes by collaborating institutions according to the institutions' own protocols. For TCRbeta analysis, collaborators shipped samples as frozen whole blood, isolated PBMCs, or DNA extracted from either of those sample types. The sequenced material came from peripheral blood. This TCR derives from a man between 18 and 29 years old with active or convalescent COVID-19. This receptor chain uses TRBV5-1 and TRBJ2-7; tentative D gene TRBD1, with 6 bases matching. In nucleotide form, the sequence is TGCGCCAGCAGCTTGGGGACAGTGCTGTACTTC. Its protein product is CASSLGTVLYF. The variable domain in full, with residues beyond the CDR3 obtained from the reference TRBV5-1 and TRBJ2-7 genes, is KAGVTQTPRYLIKTRGQQVTLSCSPISGHRSVSWYQQTPGQGLQFLFEYFSETQRNKGNFPGRFSGRQFSNSRSEMNVSTLELGDSALYLCASSLGTVLYFGPGTRLTVT.